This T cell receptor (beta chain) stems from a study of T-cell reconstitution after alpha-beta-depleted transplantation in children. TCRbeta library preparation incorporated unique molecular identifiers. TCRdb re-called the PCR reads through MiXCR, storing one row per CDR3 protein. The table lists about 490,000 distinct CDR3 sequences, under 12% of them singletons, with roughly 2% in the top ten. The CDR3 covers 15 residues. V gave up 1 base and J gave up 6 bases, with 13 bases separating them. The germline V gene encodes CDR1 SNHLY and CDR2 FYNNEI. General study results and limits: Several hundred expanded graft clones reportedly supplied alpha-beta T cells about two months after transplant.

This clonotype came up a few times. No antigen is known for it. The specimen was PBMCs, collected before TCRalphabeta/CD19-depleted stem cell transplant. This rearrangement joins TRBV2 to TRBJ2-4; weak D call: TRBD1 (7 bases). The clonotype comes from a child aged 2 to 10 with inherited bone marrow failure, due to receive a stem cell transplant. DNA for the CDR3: TGTGCCAGCAGTGAAGTGGAGGGGGCTGGAAACATTCAGTACTTC. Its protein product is CASSEVEGAGNIQYF.